This TCR beta chain was sequenced in a study of cytomegalovirus exposure and HLA in healthy donors. Study at large: Early released data had about 80 million unique TCRs, all coming from HLA-typed donors. Study-level points and caveats: TCR beta sequences numbering around 15,000 were associated with HLA alleles at 0.05 false discovery rate in a later analysis.

In the PCR, 60 Vbeta and 13 Jbeta primers were used. Clones were read by immunoSEQ multiplex PCR, and TCRdb kept only the in-frame ones, dropping some. In all, the sample yields about 65,000 clones. A remark on this clone: No antigen is known for it.

V was clipped by 6 bases and J by 2 bases; unmatched bases: 13. This CDR3 spans 16 amino acids. The germline CDR1 and CDR2 sequences are SGHDT and YYEEEE. Sequencing was carried out using PBMCs. This TCR derives from a boy aged 5 to 17 in good health and CMV-seronegative. This chain joins TRBV5-6 and TRBJ2-7; 8 bases fit TRBD1. CDR3 sequence: CASTHLGPGQAYEQYF. DNA for the CDR3: TGTGCCAGCACCCACCTTGGACCGGGACAGGCCTACGAGCAGTACTTC.